The 17 T cell receptor beta chains listed next were all sequenced from one sample in a study of tumour-infiltrating T cells in Burkitt lymphoma. Here immunoSEQ multiplex PCR was the method, and the copy in TCRdb shows in-frame clones only, minus some. The table lists approximately 5,100 clones, about 13% of them singletons. The specimen was tumor tissue. All receptors derive from a human donor with Burkitt lymphoma.

This clone was observed a handful of times. The chain has TRBV5-1 and TRBJ1-4; D not resolved. This CDR3 has 15 residues. Germline CDR1 SGHRS, CDR2 YFSETQ. V was clipped by 4 bases and J by 3 bases, with 13 bases between them. CDR3 region: CASSGSDSANEKLFF. The CDR3 nucleotides read TGCGCCAGCAGCGGATCCGATTCGGCTAATGAAAAACTGTTTTTT. Variable domain in full (rest from reference TRBV5-1 and TRBJ1-4): KAGVTQTPRYLIKTRGQQVTLSCSPISGHRSVSWYQQTPGQGLQFLFEYFSETQRNKGNFPGRFSGRQFSNSRSEMNVSTLELGDSALYLCASSGSDSANEKLFFGSGTQLSVL.

This clone was observed a few times. This chain connects TRBV5-8 to TRBJ2-3, with D unclear. The CDR3 extends over 13 amino acids. Germline assignment: CDR1 SGHTS and CDR2 YDEGEE. The ends were cut back, 3 bases at V and 4 bases at J, with 9 bases in the middle. The CDR3, as DNA: TGTGCCAGCAGCTCTAGGATCCCAGATACGCAGTATTTT. This gives the protein CASSSRIPDTQYF. Complete variable domain (other parts from reference TRBV5-8 and TRBJ2-3): EAGVTQSPTHLIKTRGQQATLRCSPISGHTSVYWYQQALGLGLQFLLWYDEGEERNRGNFPPRFSGRQFPNYSSELNVNALELEDSALYLCASSSRIPDTQYFGPGTRLTVL.

This clone was seen a handful of times. The rearrangement links TRBV6-1 to TRBJ2-3; D uncertain. This CDR3 has 14 residues. Germline V gene lookup returns CDR1 MNHNS and CDR2 SASEGT. Trimming left V 3 bases short and J 3 bases short, with 10 bases between. CDR3 residues: CASSDGQPTDTQYF. The CDR3 nucleotides read TGTGCCAGCAGTGATGGGCAGCCAACAGATACGCAGTATTTT.

This clone was seen a handful of times. This chain joins TRBV7-8 and TRBJ2-5; possible D gene TRBD1, 6 bases. Germline assignment: CDR1 SGHVS and CDR2 FQNEAQ. The germline V and J ends were trimmed by 3 bases and 4 bases, with 18 bases remaining between them. The CDR3 runs 16 residues. The CDR3 spells CASSFGSGQGSETQYF. CDR3 in DNA: TGTGCCAGCAGCTTTGGGTCGGGACAAGGCTCAGAGACCCAGTACTTC. The whole variable domain, filled in from reference TRBV7-8 and TRBJ2-5, reads GAGVSQSPRYKVAKRGQDVALRCDPISGHVSLFWYQQALGQGPEFLTYFQNEAQLDKSGLPSDRFFAERPEGSVSTLKIQRTQQEDSAVYLCASSFGSGQGSETQYFGPGTRLLVL.

This clone was observed a few times. V is TRBV9 and J is TRBJ1-2, with 11 bases lining up with TRBD1. Germline trimming cut 3 bases from V and 11 bases from J; bases unmatched to any gene: 6. The CDR3 totals 13 residues. Germline-derived CDR1 and CDR2 are SGDLS and YYNGEE. CDR3: CASSAQGQGAYTF. As DNA, the CDR3 is TGTGCCAGCAGCGCCCAAGGACAGGGGGCTTACACCTTC.

The chain couples TRBV27 to TRBJ2-2; 8 bases align to TRBD2. CDR3 length: 16 residues. V dropped 3 bases and J dropped 7; count of bases not matched to a gene: 10. Germline V CDR1 and CDR2: MNHEY, SMNVEV (reference sequence). The CDR3 loop is CASSFSPGGPIGELFF. The CDR3 DNA reads as TGTGCCAGCAGTTTTAGTCCGGGGGGGCCAATCGGGGAGCTGTTTTTT.

The V and J genes are TRBV5-6 and TRBJ2-1; TRBD2 agrees at 7 bases. CDR3 length: 13 amino acids. The V gene's germline CDR1 is SGHDT and CDR2 YYEEEE. V was pared by 0 bases and J by 6 bases, with 0 bases of the junction left unmatched. CDR3 sequence (DNA): TGTGCCAGCAGCTTGGGCGGGAGCAATGAGCAGTTCTTC. Translated, it gives CASSLGGSNEQFF.

This clone has just a few counts. The CDR3 region is CASSSRRKGQVNTGELFF. Here the CDR3 DNA reads TGTGCCAGCAGCTCGAGGAGGAAGGGACAGGTGAACACCGGGGAGCTGTTTTTT. The chain joins TRBV11-1 to TRBJ2-2, with 8 positions matching TRBD1. In germline, CDR1 is SGHAT, CDR2 FQDESV (reference sequence). The ends lost 4 bases at V and 1 base at J; junction bases unmatched: 11. CDR3 size: 18 residues.

The chain combines TRBV19 with TRBJ1-5; D perhaps matches TRBD1 (6 bases). V was cut by 4 bases and J by 5 bases, with 15 bases left in between. The CDR3 is 15 amino acids. Germline assignment: CDR1 LNHDA and CDR2 SQIVND (reference sequence). CDR3 sequence reads: CASSNGRGYDQPQHF. The CDR3 region has the DNA TGTGCCAGTAGTAACGGCAGGGGATATGATCAGCCCCAGCATTTT. The full variable domain, its missing parts supplied by reference TRBV19 and TRBJ1-5, is DGGITQSPKYLFRKEGQNVTLSCEQNLNHDAMYWYRQDPGQGLRLIYYSQIVNDFQKGDIAEGYSVSREKKESFPLTVTSAQKNPTAFYLCASSNGRGYDQPQHFGDGTRLSIL.

This clone was seen only a few times. V and J are TRBV7-2 and TRBJ2-7, with unresolved D. Trimming removed 7 bases at V and 2 bases at J, with 15 bases between. The CDR3 consists of 14 residues. Germline-derived CDR1 and CDR2 are SGHTA and FQGNSA. CDR3 sequence reads: CASNPQNAAYEQYF. CDR3 nucleotides: TGTGCCAGCAACCCACAAAACGCGGCCTACGAGCAGTACTTC.

The rearrangement uses TRBV28 and TRBJ2-4; 13 nucleotides agree with TRBD2. V was clipped by 3 bases and J by 9 bases; unmatched bases: 11. Looked up from germline, CDR1 is MDHEN and CDR2 is SYDVKM. There are 17 residues in the CDR3. DNA for the CDR3: TGTGCCAGCAGTTTCTGGACTAGCGGGGGACCACGGGTCATTCAGTACTTC. Its protein product is CASSFWTSGGPRVIQYF. The whole variable domain, filled in from reference TRBV28 and TRBJ2-4, reads DVKVTQSSRYLVKRTGEKVFLECVQDMDHENMFWYRQDPGLGLRLIYFSYDVKMKEKGDIPEGYSVSREKKERFSLILESASTNQTSMYLCASSFWTSGGPRVIQYFGAGTRLSVL.

This clone occurred a few times. The genes are TRBV2 and TRBJ2-7; D possibly uses TRBD1 or TRBD2 (5 bases each). Germline values: CDR1 SNHLY, CDR2 FYNNEI. The CDR3 length is 12 residues. Between the trimmed V and J ends, which lost 2 bases and 11 bases, there was a span of 13 bases. The CDR3 region has the DNA TGTGCCAGCAGTGAAACGATCAGAGGGGAGTACTTC. As protein: CASSETIRGEYF.

This clone was observed a few times. The sample carries other DNA sequences with the same CDR3. The chain joins TRBV7-2 to TRBJ2-5; TRBD1 agrees at 7 bases. CDR3 length equals 15 residues. The germline V gene has CDR1 SGHTA and CDR2 FQGNSA. The V segment lost 5 bases and the J segment 1 base; nucleotides outside the gene matches: 7. CDR3 loop: CASSPIDRVQETQYF. DNA of the CDR3: TGTGCCAGCAGCCCCATCGACAGGGTCCAAGAGACCCAGTACTTC.

V gene TRBV6-4 combines with J gene TRBJ1-1, with D unclear. CDR3 length: 13 residues. With 4 bases removed from V and 1 base from J, the gap between germline ends came to 7 bases. Germline assignment: CDR1 MRHNA and CDR2 SNTAGT. This chain's CDR3 is CASSVTANTEAFF. The CDR3 DNA follows: TGTGCCAGCAGTGTCACAGCGAACACTGAAGCTTTCTTT.

This clone appeared a few times. The V call is TRBV11-3, the J call TRBJ2-2; D gene unclear. Germline V gene data show CDR1 as SGHNT and CDR2 as YENEEA. The CDR3 is 15 residues long. Trimming took 1 base from V and 1 from J, leaving 7 bases between them. CDR3 nucleotides: TGTGCCAGCAGCTTAGTGAGTCTGAACACCGGGGAGCTGTTTTTT. Protein sequence: CASSLVSLNTGELFF.

This chain uses TRBV6-5 with TRBJ2-7, with 7 nucleotides matching TRBD1. This CDR3 is built from 15 residues. Germline loops: CDR1 MNHEY, CDR2 SVGAGI. Trimming cost V 2 bases and J 0 bases; bases outside gene matches: 4. This CDR3 is CASSYEAGGSYEQYF. The CDR3 DNA is TGTGCCAGCAGTTACGAGGCAGGGGGCTCCTACGAGCAGTACTTC.

This clone came up a few times. The genes are TRBV11-2 and TRBJ1-2, with D tentatively TRBD1 (5 bases). The V gene lost 1 base and the J gene lost 5 bases, with 11 bases spanning the gap. Germline V gene sequence: CDR1 SGHAT, CDR2 FQNNGV. CDR3 length: 14 amino acids. The CDR3 sequence: CASSLGRGEYGYTF. CDR3 sequence (DNA): TGTGCCAGCAGCTTAGGGCGGGGCGAATATGGCTACACCTTC.